This T cell receptor beta chain was retrieved from a study of cytomegalovirus exposure and HLA in healthy donors. Study-level information: It was reported in a later analysis that the 90 to 150 validation repertoires used the same platform as the 550 to 800 first-cohort repertoires. Study findings and constraints: Rarity marked most TCR sequences, yet some public TCRs occurred in many donors.

Concerning this clone: Its antigen is not identified.

The CDR3 is 16 amino acids. Germline CDR1 is PRHDT and CDR2 is FYEKMQ (reference sequence). The V and J ends lost 0 bases and 2 bases, in that order; junction bases with no gene match: 4. Repertoires were generated with immunoSEQ multiplex PCR, while TCRdb's copy carries only in-frame clones and drops some. Altogether more than 120,000 clones are present, 80% to 90% being singletons, with the ten largest covering 3.5% to 5%. Sequencing was carried out using PBMCs. The sequence came from a man aged 18 to 30 in good health and CMV-seropositive. The chain employs TRBV13 and TRBJ2-3; 8 nucleotides align to TRBD2. The CDR3 spells CASSLGTSGITDTQYF. The CDR3 DNA is TGTGCCAGCAGCTTAGGCACTAGCGGAATCACAGATACGCAGTATTTT. The complete variable domain, with remaining parts taken from reference TRBV13 and TRBJ2-3, reads AAGVIQSPRHLIKEKRETATLKCYPIPRHDTVYWYQQGPGQDPQFLISFYEKMQSDKGSIPDRFSAQQFSDYHSELNMSSLELGDSALYFCASSLGTSGITDTQYFGPGTRLTVL.